A single sample gave rise to the 30 T cell receptor beta chains below, sequenced in a study of cytomegalovirus exposure and HLA in healthy donors. It was with 60 Vbeta and 13 Jbeta primers that the PCR ran. Method: immunoSEQ multiplex PCR; TCRdb's copy keeps in-frame clones and lacks some. The sample is made up of under 95,000 clones, and the top ten hold around 0.6% of it. Sequences were obtained from PBMCs. The receptors stem from a man between 50 and 59 years old in good health and CMV-seronegative.

The chain recombines TRBV7-3 with TRBJ1-1; 7 nucleotides align to TRBD1. Germline CDR1 and CDR2: SGHTA and FQGTGA. The CDR3 sequence is 13 residues long. V was clipped by 5 bases and J by 4 bases; unmatched bases: 4. CDR3 residues: CASSQGVSTEAFF. The CDR3 nucleotides are TGTGCCAGCAGCCAGGGGGTAAGCACTGAAGCTTTCTTT.

The chain carries TRBV15 and TRBJ2-7; 11 bases are a match to TRBD1. The CDR3 has 17 residues. Germline V gene sequence: CDR1 LNHNV, CDR2 YYDKDF (reference sequence). Trimming at V came to 1 base and at J to 2 bases, leaving 7 bases not matched to a gene. CDR3 sequence reads: CATSRGTGGFGAYEQYF. The DNA of the CDR3 is TGTGCCACCAGCAGAGGGACAGGGGGCTTCGGGGCCTACGAGCAGTACTTC.

The CDR3 here is CASSYSTGSYNSPLHF. For the CDR3, the DNA is TGTGCCAGCAGTTACTCGACAGGCTCCTATAATTCACCCCTCCACTTT. The chain is built from TRBV6-5 and TRBJ1-6; possibly TRBD1 for D (6 bases). The V end was cut by 0 bases, the J end by 0 bases, with 6 bases between. Germline CDR1 and CDR2: MNHEY and SVGAGI. This CDR3 has 16 amino acids.

V usage is TRBV7-2 and J usage is TRBJ1-2; D gene unclear. Per the germline V gene, CDR1 is SGHTA and CDR2 is FQGNSA. V was trimmed by 1 base and J by 3 bases, leaving 9 bases between them. There are 14 residues in the CDR3. This chain's CDR3 is CASSLDWHHYGYTF. The CDR3 DNA reads as TGTGCCAGCAGCTTAGATTGGCACCACTATGGCTACACCTTC.

This chain joins TRBV29-1 and TRBJ1-2; 7 bases align to TRBD1. The CDR3 spans 12 residues. The trim removed 4 bases at V and 3 bases at J, leaving 2 bases unmatched. Germline assignment: CDR1 SQVTM and CDR2 ANQGSEA. The CDR3 coding sequence is TGCAGCGTTGCGGGACAGCACTATGGCTACACCTTC. Translation gives CSVAGQHYGYTF.

J is TRBJ1-2 and V is TRBV7-9; tentative D call: TRBD1 (6 bases). V was cut by 5 bases and J by 5 bases, with 18 bases left in between. Germline CDR1 reads SEHNR; CDR2 reads FQNEAQ (reference sequence). CDR3 length equals 15 residues. As DNA, the CDR3 is TGTGCCAGCAGCCCGAGCGGCAGGGGAGTTTATGGCTACACCTTC. Its translation: CASSPSGRGVYGYTF.

The V gene is TRBV7-3, the J gene TRBJ2-3, with D unclear. Germline V gene sequence: CDR1 SGHTA, CDR2 FQGTGA. With 2 bases removed from V and 2 bases from J, the gap between germline ends came to 11 bases. The CDR3 is 15 amino acids. CDR3 sequence reads: CASSLQNRVTDTQYF. Here the CDR3 DNA reads TGTGCCAGCAGCTTACAAAACCGGGTCACAGATACGCAGTATTTT.

V and J are TRBV19 and TRBJ1-5, with TRBD1 matching over 9 bases. Losses at the gene ends were 6 bases for V and 1 base for J; bases not matched to a gene: 1. Germline V CDR1 and CDR2: LNHDA, SQIVND (reference sequence). This CDR3 has 14 residues. The CDR3 here is CASRGQGSNQPQHF. The CDR3 coding sequence is TGTGCCAGTAGGGGACAGGGCAGCAATCAGCCCCAGCATTTT.

The chain couples TRBV4-3 to TRBJ2-5, with D unclear. The CDR3 totals 13 residues. Per the germline V gene, CDR1 is LGHNA and CDR2 is YSLEER. V lost 2 bases and J lost 5, with 9 bases in between. DNA for the CDR3: TGCGCCAGCAGCCAATCAGGTGGGGAGACCCAGTACTTC. Translating gives CASSQSGGETQYF.

V and J are TRBV7-3 and TRBJ1-2; 7 nucleotides match TRBD1. The CDR3 is 13 amino acids. Germline CDR1 and CDR2: SGHTA and FQGTGA. The J segment lost 6 bases and the V segment lost 5 bases, leaving 6 bases of the junction unmatched. CDR3 in DNA: TGTGCCAGCAGCCTCGACAGGGCAAATGGCTACACCTTC. It specifies CASSLDRANGYTF.

V gene TRBV6-6 combines with J gene TRBJ2-7, with D perhaps TRBD1 (6 bases). The V end was cut by 0 bases, the J end by 4 bases, with 10 bases between. CDR3 size: 14 residues. Germline V lookup: CDR1 MNHNY, CDR2 SVGAGI (reference sequence). The CDR3 DNA reads TGTGCCAGCAGTTACTCATCAGGGGAATACGAGCAGTACTTC. As protein: CASSYSSGEYEQYF.

The chain couples TRBV6-5 to TRBJ1-1, with 10 nucleotides matching TRBD1. The V gene end was trimmed by 8 bases and the J gene end by 2 bases; junction bases not matched to a gene: 5. Germline V lookup: CDR1 MNHEY, CDR2 SVGAGI. This CDR3 region has 14 residues. CDR3 in DNA: TGTGCCAGCGGAGGGGACAGGGGCAACACTGAAGCTTTCTTT. Translation: CASGGDRGNTEAFF.

The rearrangement links TRBV5-1 to TRBJ2-7, with 8 bases matching TRBD1. Germline V gene data show CDR1 as SGHRS and CDR2 as YFSETQ. V shed 0 bases, J shed 2 bases, and the junction held 4 bases outside the gene matches. This CDR3 is built from 15 residues. In nucleotides, the CDR3 is TGCGCCAGCAGCTTGGACCCGGGACAGGCCTACGAGCAGTACTTC. Translated: CASSLDPGQAYEQYF. Filled out from reference TRBV5-1 and TRBJ2-7, the complete variable domain reads KAGVTQTPRYLIKTRGQQVTLSCSPISGHRSVSWYQQTPGQGLQFLFEYFSETQRNKGNFPGRFSGRQFSNSRSEMNVSTLELGDSALYLCASSLDPGQAYEQYFGPGTRLTVT.

This chain connects TRBV5-5 to TRBJ2-5, with 8 bases fitting TRBD1. Germline V CDR1 and CDR2: SGHKS, YYEKEE (reference sequence). This CDR3 is 17 amino acids long. The J segment lost 5 bases and the V segment lost 4 bases, leaving 16 bases of the junction unmatched. CDR3 in DNA: TGTGCCAGCAGCCCAGGACAGGGAGGCTCACTAGGGGAGACCCAGTACTTC. It yields the protein CASSPGQGGSLGETQYF.

The rearrangement joins TRBV5-1 to TRBJ2-7; TRBD2 is a possible D gene (5 bases). The CDR3 runs 15 residues. Trimming stripped 0 bases from V and 4 bases from J, with 14 bases between. Germline values: CDR1 SGHRS, CDR2 YFSETQ. CDR3 amino acids: CASSLEGGGYYEQYF. DNA of the CDR3: TGCGCCAGCAGCTTGGAAGGCGGAGGATATTACGAGCAGTACTTC.

This chain links TRBV7-9 with TRBJ2-3; 10 bases line up with TRBD1. J was trimmed by 3 bases and V by 1 base; bases with no gene match: 4. Germline V CDR1 and CDR2: SEHNR, FQNEAQ (reference sequence). The CDR3 has 16 residues. The CDR3 is CASSLGQGARTDTQYF. The CDR3 nucleotides read TGTGCCAGCAGCTTAGGACAGGGGGCAAGGACAGATACGCAGTATTTT.

This chain uses TRBV9 with TRBJ2-7; a possible D gene is TRBD1 (6 bases). Between the trimmed V and J ends, which lost 3 bases and 2 bases, there was a span of 12 bases. The CDR3 is 14 residues long. Per the germline V gene, CDR1 is SGDLS and CDR2 is YYNGEE. The CDR3 sequence is CASSDRDKAYEQYF. CDR3 nucleotide sequence: TGTGCCAGCAGCGACCGGGACAAGGCCTACGAGCAGTACTTC.

The chain recombines TRBV25-1 with TRBJ1-1, with 7 bases identical to TRBD1. Germline V gene lookup returns CDR1 MGHDK and CDR2 SYGVNS. The V gene end was trimmed by 5 bases and the J gene end by 4 bases; junction bases not matched to a gene: 19. The CDR3 contains 18 residues. CDR3 region: CASSIRRDRPTKGTEAFF. DNA of the CDR3: TGTGCCAGCAGTATACGAAGGGACAGACCGACCAAAGGCACTGAAGCTTTCTTT.

This chain uses TRBV10-3 with TRBJ2-7; 11 nucleotides line up with TRBD2. Germline values: CDR1 ENHRY, CDR2 SYGVKD. Trimming at V came to 4 bases and at J to 1 base, leaving 6 bases not matched to a gene. CDR3 size: 16 residues. In DNA, the CDR3 is TGTGCCATCAGTGCCTCACTAGCGGGGGTGTCCTACGAGCAGTACTTC. Amino acids: CAISASLAGVSYEQYF.

The chain couples TRBV5-1 to TRBJ2-7, with D possibly being TRBD2 (5 bases). The germline CDR1 and CDR2 sequences are SGHRS and YFSETQ. V was pared by 0 bases and J by 4 bases, with 14 bases between. CDR3 length: 15 amino acids. CDR3 residues: CASSLEGGGDYEQYF. CDR3 bases: TGCGCCAGCAGCTTGGAAGGCGGAGGAGATTACGAGCAGTACTTC.

This chain joins TRBV6-5 and TRBJ1-6; 7 nucleotides agree with TRBD1. This CDR3 has 14 residues. V shed 7 bases and J 9 bases; nucleotides not matched to a gene: 9. Looked up from germline, CDR1 is MNHEY and CDR2 is SVGAGI. In nucleotides, the CDR3 is TGTGCCAGCAATAGACAGGGATTTCGTTCACCCCTCCACTTT. It specifies CASNRQGFRSPLHF.

The chain links TRBV18 to TRBJ1-1; 7 nucleotides agree with TRBD1. This CDR3 contains 15 residues. Looked up from germline, CDR1 is KGHSH and CDR2 is LQKENI. The V segment lost 0 bases and the J segment 1 base; nucleotides outside the gene matches: 2. The CDR3 reads CASSPPDRANTEAFF. Here the CDR3 DNA reads TGTGCCAGCTCACCACCTGACAGGGCGAACACTGAAGCTTTCTTT. The full variable domain, with the rest looked up from reference TRBV18 and TRBJ1-1, is NAGVMQNPRHLVRRRGQEARLRCSPMKGHSHVYWYRQLPEEGLKFMVYLQKENIIDESGMPKERFSAEFPKEGPSILRIQQVVRGDSAAYFCASSPPDRANTEAFFGQGTRLTVV.

The rearrangement uses TRBV28 and TRBJ1-2; 10 bases match TRBD1. This CDR3 is 15 amino acids long. Germline CDR1 reads MDHEN; CDR2 reads SYDVKM. J lost 5 bases, V lost 5 bases, and 8 bases had no gene match. CDR3 in DNA: TGTGCCAGCAGTCAGGGACAGGGGCGGACGTATGGCTACACCTTC. This encodes CASSQGQGRTYGYTF.

V and J are TRBV5-6 and TRBJ2-3; tentative D call: TRBD2 (6 bases). V lost 0 bases and J lost 14, with 16 bases in between. Per the germline V gene, CDR1 is SGHDT and CDR2 is YYEEEE. The CDR3 length is 13 residues. The CDR3 DNA follows: TGTGCCAGCAGCTTGGGGGGGGACCCTGGACTGTATTTT. Translating gives CASSLGGDPGLYF.

This chain joins TRBV7-8 and TRBJ1-1; 9 bases match TRBD1. The CDR3 has 17 residues. Germline V gene data show CDR1 as SGHVS and CDR2 as FQNEAQ. J was trimmed by 4 bases and V by 2 bases; bases with no gene match: 11. The CDR3: CASSLFQTGQGSTEAFF. The CDR3 region has the DNA TGTGCCAGCAGCTTATTCCAAACAGGACAGGGGAGCACTGAAGCTTTCTTT.

The genes are TRBV7-2 and TRBJ2-2, with TRBD2 as a possible D gene (6 bases). Germline V CDR1 and CDR2: SGHTA, FQGNSA. CDR3 length: 15 amino acids. V lost 4 bases and J lost 2, with 11 bases in between. CDR3 DNA: TGTGCCAGCAGCTCAACTAGCCCCAACACCGGGGAGCTGTTTTTT. Residues: CASSSTSPNTGELFF. Filled out from reference TRBV7-2 and TRBJ2-2, the complete variable domain reads GAGVSQSPSNKVTEKGKDVELRCDPISGHTALYWYRQSLGQGLEFLIYFQGNSAPDKSGLPSDRFSAERTGGSVSTLTIQRTQQEDSAVYLCASSSTSPNTGELFFGEGSRLTVL.

V gene TRBV6-6 combines with J gene TRBJ1-5; 8 nucleotides line up with TRBD1. Germline V lookup: CDR1 MNHNY, CDR2 SVGAGI (reference sequence). V was pared by 9 bases and J by 4 bases, with 2 bases of the junction left unmatched. This CDR3 contains 12 residues. This CDR3 reads CASRQGNQPQHF. CDR3 bases: TGTGCCAGTCGACAGGGGAATCAGCCCCAGCATTTT.

The chain joins TRBV7-2 to TRBJ2-1; 13 bases align to TRBD2. The CDR3 spans 18 residues. V lost 3 bases and J lost 3; bases outside the gene matches: 8. Germline CDR1 SGHTA, CDR2 FQGNSA. DNA of the CDR3: TGTGCCAGCAGCTTCAACGGACTAGCGGGGGCGAACTACAATGAGCAGTTCTTC. Translation gives CASSFNGLAGANYNEQFF.

V is TRBV6-5 and J is TRBJ1-3; the match to TRBD1 covers 7 bases. V lost 0 bases, J lost 4 bases, and 6 bases stayed unmatched. This CDR3 is built from 16 residues. Germline CDR1 reads MNHEY; CDR2 reads SVGAGI. CDR3 amino acids: CASSYSRGLSGNTIYF. The CDR3 nucleotides are TGTGCCAGCAGTTACTCGAGGGGGCTGTCAGGAAACACCATATATTTT.

The CDR3 sequence is CASSSRGTEAFF. The CDR3 DNA sequence: TGTGCCAGCAGCTCGAGGGGGACTGAAGCTTTCTTT. The chain is built from TRBV7-3 and TRBJ1-1, with D possibly TRBD1 on 6 matching bases. Germline V gene sequence: CDR1 SGHTA, CDR2 FQGTGA. This CDR3 comprises 12 residues. V was cut by 4 bases and J by 5 bases, with 8 bases left in between.